This TCR beta chain was found in a study of T-cell memory formation after mild COVID-19. TCRdb ran MiXCR on the 5' RACE reads and lists one entry per CDR3 protein. The sample contains hundreds of thousands of distinct CDR3 sequences, 25% to 30% of which appear only once. This CDR3 is 15 amino acids long. J was trimmed by 0 bases and V by 5 bases; bases with no gene match: 4. The origin of this receptor is an adult woman who had mild COVID-19 (a few samples of this study predate the infection). Cell type and time point are not known. The chain joins TRBV12-3 or TRBV12-4 to TRBJ2-7, with 10 bases lining up with TRBD2. Sequencing used PBMCs or a T cell subset sorted from them (not recorded which). The CDR3 reads CASSQTSGHSYEQYF. The DNA of the CDR3 is TGTGCCAGCAGTCAGACTAGCGGGCACTCCTACGAGCAGTACTTC.